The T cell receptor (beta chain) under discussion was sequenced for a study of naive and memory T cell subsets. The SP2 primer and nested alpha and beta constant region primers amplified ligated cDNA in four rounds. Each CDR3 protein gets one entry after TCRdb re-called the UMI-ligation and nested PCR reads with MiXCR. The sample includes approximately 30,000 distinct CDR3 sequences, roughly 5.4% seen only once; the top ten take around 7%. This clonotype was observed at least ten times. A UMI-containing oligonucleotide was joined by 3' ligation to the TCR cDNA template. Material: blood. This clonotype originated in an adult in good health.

As DNA, the CDR3 is TGTGCCAGCTCAAATCGGGAGGGCAAAAACATTCAGTACTTC. Translated, it gives CASSNREGKNIQYF. The V call is TRBV18, the J call TRBJ2-4; 8 positions match TRBD2. V gave up 5 bases and J gave up 3 bases; unmatched junction bases: 3. CDR1 is KGHSH and CDR2 is LQKENI in the germline V gene. The CDR3 extends over 14 amino acids.